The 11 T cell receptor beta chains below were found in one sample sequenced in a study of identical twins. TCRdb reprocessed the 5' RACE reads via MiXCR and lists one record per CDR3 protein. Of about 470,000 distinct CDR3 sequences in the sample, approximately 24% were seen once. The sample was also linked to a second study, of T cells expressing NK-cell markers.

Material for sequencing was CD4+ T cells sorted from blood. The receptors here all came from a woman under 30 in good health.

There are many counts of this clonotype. The CDR3 DNA follows: TGCAGCGTTTCAGGGGGGACAGGGAGTGACGAGCAGTACTTC. Protein product: CSVSGGTGSDEQYF. This chain connects TRBV29-1 to TRBJ2-7; 9 bases fit TRBD1. The V segment lost 5 bases and the J segment 5 bases; nucleotides outside the gene matches: 10. This CDR3 comprises 14 residues. Germline CDR1 and CDR2: SQVTM and ANQGSEA.

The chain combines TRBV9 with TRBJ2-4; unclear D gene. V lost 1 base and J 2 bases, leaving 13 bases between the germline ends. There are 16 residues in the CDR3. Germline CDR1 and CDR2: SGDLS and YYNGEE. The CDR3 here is CASSVQARWTKNIQYF. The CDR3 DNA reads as TGTGCCAGCAGCGTACAGGCTAGGTGGACCAAAAACATTCAGTACTTC.

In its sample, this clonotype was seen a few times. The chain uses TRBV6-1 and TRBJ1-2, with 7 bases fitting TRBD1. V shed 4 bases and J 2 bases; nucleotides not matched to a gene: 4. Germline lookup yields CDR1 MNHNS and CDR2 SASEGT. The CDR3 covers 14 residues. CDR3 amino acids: CASSGWGQNYGYTF. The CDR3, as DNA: TGTGCCAGCAGTGGGTGGGGACAGAACTATGGCTACACCTTC.

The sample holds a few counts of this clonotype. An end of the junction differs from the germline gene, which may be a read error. The CDR3, as DNA: TGTGCCAGCAGCTTGCGAGAGGGGTCCTGCTTC. The encoded protein is CASSLREGSCF. V gene TRBV12-3 or TRBV12-4 combines with J gene TRBJ1-2, with a weak D call TRBD1 (5 bases). The CDR3 has 11 residues.

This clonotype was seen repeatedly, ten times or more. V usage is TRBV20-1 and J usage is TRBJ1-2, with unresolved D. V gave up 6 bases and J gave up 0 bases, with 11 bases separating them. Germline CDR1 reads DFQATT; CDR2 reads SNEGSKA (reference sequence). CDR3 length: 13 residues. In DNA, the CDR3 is TGCAGTGCAAAGAAACCCGCTAACTATGGCTACACCTTC. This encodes CSAKKPANYGYTF.

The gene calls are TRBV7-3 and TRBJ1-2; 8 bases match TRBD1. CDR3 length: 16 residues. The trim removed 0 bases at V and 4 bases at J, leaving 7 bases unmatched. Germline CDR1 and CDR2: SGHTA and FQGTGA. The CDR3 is CASSLTGGQGTYGYTF. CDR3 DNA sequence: TGTGCCAGCAGCTTAACGGGTGGACAGGGAACCTATGGCTACACCTTC.

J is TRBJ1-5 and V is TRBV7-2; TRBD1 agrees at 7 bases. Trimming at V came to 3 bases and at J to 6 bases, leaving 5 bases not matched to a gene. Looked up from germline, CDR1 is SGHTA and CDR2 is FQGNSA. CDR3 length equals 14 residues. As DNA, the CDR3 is TGTGCCAGCAGCTTGCTACAGGGGATTCAGCCCCAGCATTTT. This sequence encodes CASSLLQGIQPQHF.

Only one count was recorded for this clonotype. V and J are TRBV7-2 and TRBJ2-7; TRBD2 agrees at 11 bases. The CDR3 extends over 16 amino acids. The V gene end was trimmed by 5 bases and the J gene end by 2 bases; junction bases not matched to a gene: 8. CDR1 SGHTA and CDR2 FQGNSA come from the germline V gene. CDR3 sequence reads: CASSKPGLADTYEQYF. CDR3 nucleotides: TGTGCCAGCAGCAAACCGGGACTAGCGGATACCTACGAGCAGTACTTC.

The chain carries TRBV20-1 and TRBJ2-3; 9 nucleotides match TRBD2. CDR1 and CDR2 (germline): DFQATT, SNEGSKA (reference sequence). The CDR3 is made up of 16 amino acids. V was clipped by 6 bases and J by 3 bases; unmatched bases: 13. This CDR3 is CSAKGPSGMVTDTQYF. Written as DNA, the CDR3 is TGCAGTGCCAAAGGGCCTAGCGGGATGGTAACAGATACGCAGTATTTT.

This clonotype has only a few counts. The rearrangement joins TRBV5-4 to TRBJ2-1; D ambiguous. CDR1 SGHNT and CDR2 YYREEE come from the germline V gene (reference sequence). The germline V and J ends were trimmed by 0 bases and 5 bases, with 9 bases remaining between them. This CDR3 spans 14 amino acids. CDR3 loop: CASSLGEVDNEQFF. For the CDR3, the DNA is TGTGCCAGCAGCTTGGGGGAAGTCGACAATGAGCAGTTCTTC.

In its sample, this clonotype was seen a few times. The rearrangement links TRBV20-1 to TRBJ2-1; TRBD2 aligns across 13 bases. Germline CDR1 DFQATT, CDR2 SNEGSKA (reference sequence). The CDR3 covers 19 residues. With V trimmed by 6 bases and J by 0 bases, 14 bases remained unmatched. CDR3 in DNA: TGCAGTGCGCTCACTAGCGGGGGGGCCGGGATAAGCTCCTACAATGAGCAGTTCTTC. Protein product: CSALTSGGAGISSYNEQFF.